The rows below give T cell receptor beta chains drawn from one sample of a study of cytomegalovirus exposure and HLA in healthy donors. The data were produced by immunoSEQ multiplex PCR, yet TCRdb's version contains in-frame clones alone and is incomplete. The table shows fewer than 200,000 clones, with 84% occurring only once. The sample was PBMCs. These receptor sequences come from a man aged 30 to 39 in good health and CMV-seronegative. CDR3s include the opening cysteine and the closing phenylalanine or tryptophan. A D gene is named only where the DNA matches it firmly. Size values are once, few and many counts, or a class for expanded clones, and some rows have none.

V,J,length,D,size,CDR3,DNA
TRBV9,TRBJ2-5,15,TRBD2,NA,CASSAAGLASETQYF,TGTGCCAGCAGCGCAGCGGGACTAGCGAGCGAGACCCAGTACTTC
TRBV29-1,TRBJ2-7,14,NA,NA,CSVEGGDSAYEQYF,TGCAGCGTTGAAGGAGGGGACTCAGCCTACGAGCAGTACTTC
TRBV7-9,TRBJ2-1,15,TRBD2,once,CASSPKRRESDEQFF,TGTGCCAGCAGCCCGAAAAGGCGGGAGAGTGATGAGCAGTTCTTC
TRBV15,TRBJ2-7,17,TRBD2,once,CATSRGRSSGRSGGQYF,TGTGCCACCAGCAGAGGTCGTTCTAGCGGGAGATCAGGAGGGCAGTACTTC
TRBV6-1,TRBJ1-6,17,NA,NA,CASSEGPDRTVVSPLHF,TGTGCCAGCAGTGAGGGACCTGACAGGACGGTAGTCTCACCCCTCCACTTT
TRBV29-1,TRBJ2-7,13,NA,NA,CSVVPRTGLEQYF,TGCAGCGTTGTACCCCGAACGGGTCTCGAGCAGTACTTC
TRBV7-8,TRBJ2-7,15,TRBD2,NA,CASSLARGDAYEQYF,TGTGCCAGCAGCTTAGCGCGGGGGGACGCCTACGAGCAGTACTTC
TRBV14,TRBJ2-3,15,NA,NA,CASSQVTYSTDTQYF,TGTGCCAGCAGCCAAGTGACATATTCCACAGATACGCAGTATTTT
TRBV4-3,TRBJ1-5,16,TRBD1,few,CASSQDSGQSNQPQHF,TGCGCCAGCAGCCAAGACTCGGGACAGAGTAATCAGCCCCAGCATTTT
TRBV6-6,TRBJ2-1,14,TRBD1,few,CASRQGASYNEQFF,TGTGCCAGTCGTCAGGGGGCCTCCTACAATGAGCAGTTCTTC
TRBV6-5,TRBJ2-1,15,TRBD1,NA,CASSAQGSPYNEQFF,TGTGCCAGCAGTGCACAGGGGTCTCCCTACAATGAGCAGTTCTTC
TRBV2,TRBJ1-5,12,NA,NA,CASSVGNQPQHF,TGTGCCAGCAGTGTAGGCAATCAGCCCCAGCATTTT
TRBV7-2,TRBJ1-4,14,TRBD1,NA,CASSLNPGQGKLFF,TGTGCCAGCAGCCTAAATCCGGGACAGGGGAAACTGTTTTTT
TRBV6-1,TRBJ2-5,13,NA,NA,CASSRERSETQYF,TGTGCCAGCAGTAGGGAGCGTTCGGAGACCCAGTACTTC
TRBV9,TRBJ2-7,12,NA,NA,CASSRDNDEQYF,TGTGCCAGCAGCCGGGACAATGACGAGCAGTACTTC
TRBV19,TRBJ2-7,14,TRBD2,NA,CASSTNTAGYEQYF,TGTGCCAGTAGTACGAACACAGCGGGATACGAGCAGTACTTC
TRBV11-2,TRBJ2-7,15,NA,NA,CASSLEYGGSYEQYF,TGTGCCAGCAGCTTAGAGTACGGCGGCTCCTACGAGCAGTACTTC
TRBV13,TRBJ1-3,14,NA,NA,CASSVGQSGNTIYF,TGTGCCAGCAGCGTCGGACAGTCTGGAAACACCATATATTTT
TRBV5-1,TRBJ1-1,13,NA,NA,CASSGVRGAEAFF,TGCGCCAGCAGCGGCGTGCGGGGGGCTGAAGCTTTCTTT
TRBV5-8,TRBJ2-3,14,NA,NA,CASSLLRFQDTQYF,TGTGCCAGCAGCTTATTGCGATTCCAAGATACGCAGTATTTT
TRBV10-3,TRBJ2-1,12,TRBD2,NA,CAIRGLDGEQFF,TGTGCCATCAGAGGACTAGATGGTGAGCAGTTCTTC
TRBV27,TRBJ2-3,15,TRBD1,NA,CASSPWTGSTDTQYF,TGTGCCAGCAGCCCTTGGACAGGGAGCACAGATACGCAGTATTTT
TRBV7-3,TRBJ2-3,15,TRBD2,NA,CASSSLAGRLDTQYF,TGTGCCAGCAGCTCCCTAGCGGGGAGGTTGGATACGCAGTATTTT
TRBV7-9,TRBJ2-6,15,NA,once,CASSLSRSGANVLTF,TGTGCCAGCAGCTTATCGCGCTCTGGGGCCAACGTCCTGACTTTC
TRBV6-5,TRBJ1-2,15,TRBD1,NA,CASSSWTGGGYGYTF,TGTGCCAGCAGTTCTTGGACAGGGGGCGGTTATGGCTACACCTTC
TRBV18,TRBJ2-7,14,NA,NA,CASSTGSPALEQYF,TGTGCCAGCTCAACCGGGAGTCCTGCCTTGGAGCAGTACTTC
TRBV5-4,TRBJ1-1,12,NA,NA,CASSSGIAEAFF,TGTGCCAGCAGCTCGGGAATCGCTGAAGCTTTCTTT
TRBV7-2,TRBJ2-7,12,TRBD2,NA,CASSFSGTEQYF,TGTGCCAGCAGCTTTAGCGGGACAGAGCAGTACTTC
TRBV18,TRBJ2-5,15,TRBD2,NA,CASSPIAGGEETQYF,TGTGCCAGCTCCCCGATAGCGGGGGGAGAAGAGACCCAGTACTTC
TRBV9,TRBJ2-1,15,TRBD2,NA,CASSVTSGSYNEQFF,TGTGCCAGCAGCGTAACTAGCGGGAGTTACAATGAGCAGTTCTTC
TRBV15,TRBJ2-6,17,NA,NA,CATSKTLAISGANVLTF,TGTGCCACCAGCAAGACATTGGCCATTTCTGGGGCCAACGTCCTGACTTTC
TRBV9,TRBJ1-6,14,NA,NA,CASSVDRDNSPLHF,TGTGCCAGCAGCGTAGACAGGGATAATTCACCCCTCCACTTT
TRBV5-1,TRBJ1-2,13,TRBD1,NA,CASSSDRGYGYTF,TGCGCCAGCAGCTCAGACAGGGGATATGGCTACACCTTC
TRBV7-9,TRBJ1-1,14,NA,NA,CASSLAPLNTEAFF,TGTGCCAGCAGCTTAGCCCCTCTGAACACTGAAGCTTTCTTT
TRBV4-3,TRBJ2-2,15,NA,NA,CASSLSGTGTGELFF,TGCGCCAGCAGCCTCAGCGGAACTGGCACCGGGGAGCTGTTTTTT
TRBV19,TRBJ2-6,14,TRBD1,NA,CASIDRAGANVLTF,TGTGCCAGTATCGACAGGGCAGGGGCCAACGTCCTGACTTTC
TRBV25-1,TRBJ2-2,17,TRBD1,NA,CASSSPRTGLIPGELFF,TGTGCCAGCAGCTCGCCTAGGACAGGGTTGATCCCCGGGGAGCTGTTTTTT
TRBV27,TRBJ2-7,13,TRBD2,once,CASGTRGTYEQYF,TGTGCCAGTGGGACTAGGGGGACCTACGAGCAGTACTTC
TRBV29-1,TRBJ2-5,16,TRBD2,NA,CSVVQAGNVFGETQYF,TGCAGCGTTGTGCAAGCGGGAAATGTATTTGGGGAGACCCAGTACTTC
TRBV10-3,TRBJ2-3,14,NA,NA,CAISEFSSTDTQYF,TGTGCCATCAGTGAGTTTTCTTCCACAGATACGCAGTATTTT
TRBV11-3,TRBJ2-1,13,TRBD1,NA,CASSWDSYNEQFF,TGTGCCAGCAGCTGGGACAGTTACAATGAGCAGTTCTTC
TRBV2,TRBJ2-1,13,NA,NA,CASSHRDIREQFF,TGTGCCAGCTCTCACCGGGACATTCGTGAGCAGTTCTTC